This is a list of T cell receptor beta chains from one sample in a study of glioma-infiltrating T cells after dendritic cell vaccination. Assay: immunoSEQ multiplex PCR; the TCRdb copy retains only in-frame clones and omits some. This table holds about 110,000 clones, 90% found once. The sample was blood, taken after dendritic cell vaccination. All receptors derive from a human donor with glioblastoma. The CDR3 runs from the conserved cysteine through the conserved F or W. A D gene is named only where the DNA matches it firmly. Size tells how often a clone was seen (once, few, many) or the class of an expanded clone, and some rows leave it out.

v_gene: TRBV7-8
j_gene: TRBJ2-7
abundance: NA
d_gene: TRBD1
CDR3nt: TGTGCCAGCAGCTTACAGGGGGTTTCCTACGAGCAGTACTTC
CDR3aa: CASSLQGVSYEQYF

v_gene: TRBV7-6
j_gene: TRBJ1-1
abundance: once
d_gene: NA
CDR3nt: TGTGCCAGCAGCTTAGCGAGGAATCAAGAAGCTTTCTTT
CDR3aa: CASSLARNQEAFF

v_gene: TRBV5-6
j_gene: TRBJ2-3
abundance: NA
d_gene: NA
CDR3nt: TGTGCCAGCAGCGTGGACAGAGGACACACAGATACGCAGTATTTT
CDR3aa: CASSVDRGHTDTQYF

v_gene: TRBV9
j_gene: TRBJ1-1
abundance: NA
d_gene: NA
CDR3nt: TGTGCCAGCAGCCCAGACATTCGTTACACTGAAGCTTTCTTT
CDR3aa: CASSPDIRYTEAFF

v_gene: TRBV7-9
j_gene: TRBJ2-7
abundance: NA
d_gene: NA
CDR3nt: TGTGCCAGCAGCCAAAAACAGGGCTCCGAGCAGTACTTC
CDR3aa: CASSQKQGSEQYF

v_gene: TRBV5-1
j_gene: TRBJ1-6
abundance: NA
d_gene: NA
CDR3nt: TGCGCCAGCGGAAGCGGGGCAGGAGATTCACCCCTCCACTTT
CDR3aa: CASGSGAGDSPLHF

v_gene: TRBV25-1
j_gene: TRBJ1-2
abundance: NA
d_gene: TRBD1
CDR3nt: TGTGCCAGCGCAGGGGGACCCGCTTATGGCTACACCTTC
CDR3aa: CASAGGPAYGYTF

v_gene: TRBV27
j_gene: TRBJ2-1
abundance: NA
d_gene: TRBD2
CDR3nt: TGTGCCAGCAGTCACCAGACTAGCGGGAGCAGCGAGCAGTTCTTC
CDR3aa: CASSHQTSGSSEQFF

v_gene: TRBV7-9
j_gene: TRBJ2-7
abundance: NA
d_gene: NA
CDR3nt: TGTGCCAGCAGCTCCACAGGGTCCTACGAGCAGTACTTC
CDR3aa: CASSSTGSYEQYF

v_gene: TRBV10-1
j_gene: TRBJ2-7
abundance: NA
d_gene: NA
CDR3nt: TGCGCCAGCAGTTCAGGGGTTTACGAGCAGTACTTC
CDR3aa: CASSSGVYEQYF

v_gene: TRBV11-3
j_gene: TRBJ1-1
abundance: NA
d_gene: TRBD1
CDR3nt: TGTGCCAGCAGCAACAGACAGGGCACTGAAGCTTTCTTT
CDR3aa: CASSNRQGTEAFF

v_gene: TRBV27
j_gene: TRBJ2-7
abundance: once
d_gene: TRBD2
CDR3nt: TGTGCCAGTAGCGGTACTAGCGGGAGAGGTATTTTTGGCGAGCAGTACTTC
CDR3aa: CASSGTSGRGIFGEQYF

v_gene: TRBV9
j_gene: TRBJ2-5
abundance: NA
d_gene: NA
CDR3nt: TGTGCCAGCAGCGAGCCGGGAAACCAAGAGACCCAGTACTTC
CDR3aa: CASSEPGNQETQYF

v_gene: TRBV5-4
j_gene: TRBJ1-2
abundance: NA
d_gene: NA
CDR3nt: TGTGCCAGCAGGGCGGGGTCGTTCGCCTTC
CDR3aa: CASRAGSFAF

v_gene: TRBV5-6
j_gene: TRBJ1-3
abundance: NA
d_gene: NA
CDR3nt: TGTGCCAGCAGCTTTTGGACAGTCTCTGGAAACACCATATATTTT
CDR3aa: CASSFWTVSGNTIYF

v_gene: TRBV6-6
j_gene: TRBJ1-5
abundance: NA
d_gene: NA
CDR3nt: TGTGCCAGCAGCAACTGGGGGGTAAGGCAGCCCCAGCATTTT
CDR3aa: CASSNWGVRQPQHF

v_gene: TRBV5-8
j_gene: TRBJ2-3
abundance: NA
d_gene: TRBD2
CDR3nt: TGTGCCAGCAGCTTGGATGGGCGGGGGGGCCGGGGAGATACGCAGTATTTT
CDR3aa: CASSLDGRGGRGDTQYF

v_gene: TRBV25-1
j_gene: TRBJ2-1
abundance: once
d_gene: NA
CDR3nt: TGTGCCAGCCTAGGCCAGGGCGCAACAGAGCAGTTCTTC
CDR3aa: CASLGQGATEQFF

v_gene: TRBV18
j_gene: TRBJ1-2
abundance: NA
d_gene: NA
CDR3nt: TGTGCCAGCTCAGGGTTAACGGGGGACTATGGCTACACCTTC
CDR3aa: CASSGLTGDYGYTF

v_gene: TRBV6-5
j_gene: TRBJ1-5
abundance: NA
d_gene: NA
CDR3nt: TGTGCCAGCACCGCCCCCCAGGGAGGGTTACGGCCCCAGCATTTT
CDR3aa: CASTAPQGGLRPQHF

v_gene: TRBV7-8
j_gene: TRBJ2-5
abundance: NA
d_gene: NA
CDR3nt: TGTGCCAGCAGCTTAGAGTCAGGACTCCAAGAGACCCAGTACTTC
CDR3aa: CASSLESGLQETQYF

v_gene: TRBV6-1
j_gene: TRBJ1-1
abundance: NA
d_gene: TRBD1
CDR3nt: TGTGCCAGCGGAATCCGGGACAGGTTTACTGAAGCTTTCTTT
CDR3aa: CASGIRDRFTEAFF

v_gene: TRBV5-5
j_gene: TRBJ2-7
abundance: NA
d_gene: TRBD1
CDR3nt: TGTGCCAGCAGCCGTGGACAGGGCTCCTACGAGCAGTACTTC
CDR3aa: CASSRGQGSYEQYF

v_gene: TRBV15
j_gene: TRBJ1-4
abundance: NA
d_gene: NA
CDR3nt: TGTGCCACCAGCAGAGATAGGGCGGGGGTAGGTGAAAAACTGTTTTTT
CDR3aa: CATSRDRAGVGEKLFF

v_gene: TRBV30
j_gene: TRBJ1-5
abundance: NA
d_gene: TRBD1
CDR3nt: TGTGCCTGGAGTGTAGGGACAGGCGATCAGCCCCAGCATTTT
CDR3aa: CAWSVGTGDQPQHF

v_gene: TRBV7-2
j_gene: TRBJ2-1
abundance: NA
d_gene: TRBD2
CDR3nt: TGTGCCAGCAGCTCCAGACTAGCGGGTTCCTTAAGAACCTACAATGAGCAGTTCTTC
CDR3aa: CASSSRLAGSLRTYNEQFF

v_gene: TRBV11-3
j_gene: TRBJ2-1
abundance: NA
d_gene: TRBD2
CDR3nt: TGTGCCAGCAGCTTAGACGGGACTAGCGGGAGAAGCTCCTACAATGAGCAGTTCTTC
CDR3aa: CASSLDGTSGRSSYNEQFF

v_gene: TRBV30
j_gene: TRBJ2-1
abundance: NA
d_gene: TRBD2
CDR3nt: TGTGCCTGGAAAGCGGGGGGGCTCAAGCAGTTCTTC
CDR3aa: CAWKAGGLKQFF

v_gene: TRBV25-1
j_gene: TRBJ1-1
abundance: NA
d_gene: NA
CDR3nt: TGTGCCAGCAGGATAGGAGGGCAAAACACTGAAGCTTTCTTT
CDR3aa: CASRIGGQNTEAFF

v_gene: TRBV5-1
j_gene: TRBJ2-4
abundance: NA
d_gene: TRBD1
CDR3nt: TGCGCCAGCAGCCTCGGGACAGTGGGTAACATTCAGTACTTC
CDR3aa: CASSLGTVGNIQYF

v_gene: TRBV18
j_gene: TRBJ1-5
abundance: once
d_gene: TRBD1
CDR3nt: TGTGCCAGCTCACCACTACAGGGGGCAAATCAGCCCCAGCATTTT
CDR3aa: CASSPLQGANQPQHF

v_gene: TRBV27
j_gene: TRBJ1-1
abundance: NA
d_gene: NA
CDR3nt: TGTGCCAGCAGTTTAAAAGGCAGGGAATGGGGCACTGAAGCTTTCTTT
CDR3aa: CASSLKGREWGTEAFF

v_gene: TRBV5-1
j_gene: TRBJ2-7
abundance: once
d_gene: TRBD2
CDR3nt: TGCGCCAGCAGCCCCCGGACTAGCCCTCCCTACGAGCAGTACTTC
CDR3aa: CASSPRTSPPYEQYF

v_gene: TRBV2
j_gene: TRBJ2-2
abundance: NA
d_gene: NA
CDR3nt: TGTGCCACCGCATTTTCACGGGCCGGGGAGCTGTTTTTT
CDR3aa: CATAFSRAGELFF

v_gene: TRBV19
j_gene: TRBJ2-5
abundance: NA
d_gene: NA
CDR3nt: TGTGCCAGTAGTATAGCCAGGGAAGAGACCCAGTACTTC
CDR3aa: CASSIAREETQYF

v_gene: TRBV7-3
j_gene: TRBJ2-3
abundance: NA
d_gene: NA
CDR3nt: TGTGCCAGCAGCCCGGGACTCCTCCGAAACACAGATACGCAGTATTTT
CDR3aa: CASSPGLLRNTDTQYF

v_gene: TRBV11-3
j_gene: TRBJ2-5
abundance: NA
d_gene: TRBD1
CDR3nt: TGTGCCAGCAGCACGGGACAGAATTCACAAGAGACCCAGTACTTC
CDR3aa: CASSTGQNSQETQYF

v_gene: TRBV2
j_gene: TRBJ2-2
abundance: NA
d_gene: TRBD2
CDR3nt: TGTGCCAGCACGAGCTGGGGCGGGGGGACGAACACCGGGGAGCTGTTTTTT
CDR3aa: CASTSWGGGTNTGELFF

v_gene: TRBV19
j_gene: TRBJ1-1
abundance: once
d_gene: NA
CDR3nt: TGTGCCAGTACCTCCTCGACTGTGAACACTGAAGCTTTCTTT
CDR3aa: CASTSSTVNTEAFF

v_gene: TRBV20-1
j_gene: TRBJ1-1
abundance: NA
d_gene: NA
CDR3nt: TGCAGTGCCCAGGGTCAGACTGAAGCTTTCTTT
CDR3aa: CSAQGQTEAFF

v_gene: TRBV5-4
j_gene: TRBJ2-7
abundance: NA
d_gene: TRBD1
CDR3nt: TGTGCCAGCAGCTTGGTATCAGGACAGGGCGGTGTCGGCGAGCAGTACTTC
CDR3aa: CASSLVSGQGGVGEQYF

v_gene: TRBV5-1
j_gene: TRBJ2-1
abundance: NA
d_gene: TRBD2
CDR3nt: TGCGCCAGCAGCGTCGAGACTAGCGGGACATACAATGAGCAGTTCTTC
CDR3aa: CASSVETSGTYNEQFF

v_gene: TRBV2
j_gene: TRBJ2-1
abundance: NA
d_gene: TRBD2
CDR3nt: TGTGCCAGCAGTCCTACTAGCGGGGGCGACAATGAGCAGTTCTTC
CDR3aa: CASSPTSGGDNEQFF

v_gene: TRBV6-1
j_gene: TRBJ1-5
abundance: once
d_gene: TRBD1
CDR3nt: TGTGCCAGCAGTCTGACAGGGGTCAATCAGCCCCAGCATTTT
CDR3aa: CASSLTGVNQPQHF

v_gene: TRBV7-9
j_gene: TRBJ1-1
abundance: once
d_gene: NA
CDR3nt: TGTGCCAGCAGCCCGTACAGGGAAATGGGCACTGAAGCTTTCTTT
CDR3aa: CASSPYREMGTEAFF